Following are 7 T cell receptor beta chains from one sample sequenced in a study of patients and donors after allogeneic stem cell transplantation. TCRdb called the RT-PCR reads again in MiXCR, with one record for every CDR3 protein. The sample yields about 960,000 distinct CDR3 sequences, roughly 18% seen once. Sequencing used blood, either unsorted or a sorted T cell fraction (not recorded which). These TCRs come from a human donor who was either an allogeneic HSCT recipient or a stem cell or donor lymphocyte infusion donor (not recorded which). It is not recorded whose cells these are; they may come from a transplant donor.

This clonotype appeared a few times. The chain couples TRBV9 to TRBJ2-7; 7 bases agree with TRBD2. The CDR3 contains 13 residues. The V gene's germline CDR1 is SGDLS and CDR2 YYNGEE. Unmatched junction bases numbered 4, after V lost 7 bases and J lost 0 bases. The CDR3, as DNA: TGTGCCAGCGCTAGCGGCACCTCCTACGAGCAGTACTTC. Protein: CASASGTSYEQYF.

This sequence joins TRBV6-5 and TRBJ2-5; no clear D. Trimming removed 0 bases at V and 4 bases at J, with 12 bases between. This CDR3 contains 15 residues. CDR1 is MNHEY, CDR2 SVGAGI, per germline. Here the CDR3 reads CASSYSSGSRETQYF. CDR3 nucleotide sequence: TGTGCCAGCAGTTACTCGAGTGGGTCCAGAGAGACCCAGTACTTC.

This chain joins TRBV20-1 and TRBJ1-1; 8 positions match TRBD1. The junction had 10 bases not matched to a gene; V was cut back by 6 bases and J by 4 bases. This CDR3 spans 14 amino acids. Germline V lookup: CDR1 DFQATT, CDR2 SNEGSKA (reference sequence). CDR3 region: CSARDRLGGTEAFF. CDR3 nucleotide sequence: TGCAGTGCAAGGGACAGGCTGGGCGGCACTGAAGCTTTCTTT.

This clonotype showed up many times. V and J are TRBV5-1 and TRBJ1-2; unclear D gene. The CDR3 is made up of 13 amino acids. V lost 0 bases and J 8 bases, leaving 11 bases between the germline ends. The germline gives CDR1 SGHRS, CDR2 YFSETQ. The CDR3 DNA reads TGCGCCAGCAGCTTGGTGGTGGAAAACGGCTACACCTTC. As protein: CASSLVVENGYTF.

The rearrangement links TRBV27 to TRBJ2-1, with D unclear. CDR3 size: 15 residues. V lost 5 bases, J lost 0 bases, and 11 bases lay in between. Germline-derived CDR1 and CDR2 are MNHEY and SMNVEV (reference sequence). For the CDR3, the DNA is TGTGCCAGCAGTCTGACGGTGAGCTCCTACAATGAGCAGTTCTTC. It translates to CASSLTVSSYNEQFF.

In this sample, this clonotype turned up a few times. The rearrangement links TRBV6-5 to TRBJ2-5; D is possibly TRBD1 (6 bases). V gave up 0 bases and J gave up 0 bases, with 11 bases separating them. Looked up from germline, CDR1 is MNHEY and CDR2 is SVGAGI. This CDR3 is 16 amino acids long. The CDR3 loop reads CASSYSRTDYQETQYF. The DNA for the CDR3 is TGTGCCAGCAGTTACTCCCGGACAGACTACCAAGAGACCCAGTACTTC.

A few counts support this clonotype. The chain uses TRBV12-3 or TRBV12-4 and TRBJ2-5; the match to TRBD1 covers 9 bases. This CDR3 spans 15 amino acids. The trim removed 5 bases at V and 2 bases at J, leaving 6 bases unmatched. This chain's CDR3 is CASSRQGGQQETQYF. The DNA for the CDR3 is TGTGCCAGCAGTCGACAGGGGGGGCAGCAAGAGACCCAGTACTTC.